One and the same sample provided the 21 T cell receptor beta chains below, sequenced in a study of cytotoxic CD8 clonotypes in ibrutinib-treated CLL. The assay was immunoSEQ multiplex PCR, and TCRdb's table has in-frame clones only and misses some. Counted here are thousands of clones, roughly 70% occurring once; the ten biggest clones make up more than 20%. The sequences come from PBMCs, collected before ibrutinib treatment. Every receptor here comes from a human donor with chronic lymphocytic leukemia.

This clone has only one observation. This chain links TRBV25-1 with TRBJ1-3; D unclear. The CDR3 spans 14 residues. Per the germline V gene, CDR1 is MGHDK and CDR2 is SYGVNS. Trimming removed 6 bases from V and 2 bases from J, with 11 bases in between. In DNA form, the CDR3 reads TGTGCCAGCAGCTATCGGCAGGCTGGAAACACCATATATTTT. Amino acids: CASSYRQAGNTIYF.

The CDR3 spells CASSFKGIDTGELFF. The CDR3 region has the DNA TGTGCCAGCAGCTTTAAGGGAATTGACACCGGGGAGCTGTTTTTT. This sequence joins TRBV5-4 and TRBJ2-2; D is unclear. The V and J ends lost 2 bases and 3 bases respectively, with 11 bases between them. This CDR3 is 15 amino acids long. Germline V gene lookup returns CDR1 SGHNT and CDR2 YYREEE (reference sequence).

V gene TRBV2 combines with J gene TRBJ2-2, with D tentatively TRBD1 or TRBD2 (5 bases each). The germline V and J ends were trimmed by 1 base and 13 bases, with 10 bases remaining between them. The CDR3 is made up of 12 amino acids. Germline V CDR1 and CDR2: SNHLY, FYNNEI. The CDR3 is CASSEVAGRLFF. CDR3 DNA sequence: TGTGCCAGCAGTGAAGTGGCAGGGAGGCTGTTTTTT.

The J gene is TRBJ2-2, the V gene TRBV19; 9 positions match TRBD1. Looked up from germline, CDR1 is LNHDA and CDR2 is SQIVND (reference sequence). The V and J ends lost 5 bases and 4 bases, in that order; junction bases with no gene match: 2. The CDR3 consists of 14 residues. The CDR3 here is CASSETGGTGELFF. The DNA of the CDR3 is TGTGCCAGTAGTGAGACAGGGGGCACCGGGGAGCTGTTTTTT.

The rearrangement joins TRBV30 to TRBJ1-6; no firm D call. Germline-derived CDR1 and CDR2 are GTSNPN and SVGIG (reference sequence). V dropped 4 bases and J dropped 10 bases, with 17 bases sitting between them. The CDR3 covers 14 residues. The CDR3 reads CAWTLRSVSSPLHF. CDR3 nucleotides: TGTGCCTGGACCCTCAGGTCGGTCTCCTCACCCCTCCACTTT. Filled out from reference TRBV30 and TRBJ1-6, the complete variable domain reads SQTIHQWPATLVQPVGSPLSLECTVEGTSNPNLYWYRQAAGRGLQLLFYSVGIGQISSEVPQNLSASRPQDRQFILSSKKLLLSDSGFYLCAWTLRSVSSPLHFGNGTRLTVT.

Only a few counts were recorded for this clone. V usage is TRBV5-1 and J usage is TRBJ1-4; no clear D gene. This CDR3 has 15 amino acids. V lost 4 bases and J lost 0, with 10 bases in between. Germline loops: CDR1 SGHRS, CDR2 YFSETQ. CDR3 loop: CASSRQASTNEKLFF. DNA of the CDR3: TGCGCCAGCAGCCGTCAGGCTTCAACTAATGAAAAACTGTTTTTT.

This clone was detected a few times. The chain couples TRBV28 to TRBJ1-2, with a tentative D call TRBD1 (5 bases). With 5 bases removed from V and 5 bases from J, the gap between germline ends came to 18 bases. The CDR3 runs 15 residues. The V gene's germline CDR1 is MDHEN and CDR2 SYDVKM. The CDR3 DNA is TGTGCCAGCAGTGCGGGGGGGGAAGACCTTTATGGCTACACCTTC. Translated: CASSAGGEDLYGYTF.

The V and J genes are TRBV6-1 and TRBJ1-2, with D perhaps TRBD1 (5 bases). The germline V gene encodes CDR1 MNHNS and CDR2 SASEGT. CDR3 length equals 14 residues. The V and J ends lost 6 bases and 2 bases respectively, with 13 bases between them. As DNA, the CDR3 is TGTGCCAGCAGGCCCCCCCAGGGCAACTATGGCTACACCTTC. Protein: CASRPPQGNYGYTF.

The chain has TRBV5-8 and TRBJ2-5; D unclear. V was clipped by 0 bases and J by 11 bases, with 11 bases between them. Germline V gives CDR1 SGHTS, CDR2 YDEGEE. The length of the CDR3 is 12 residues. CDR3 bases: TGTGCCAGCAGCTTGGCCATGGAAGGGCAGTACTTC. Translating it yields CASSLAMEGQYF. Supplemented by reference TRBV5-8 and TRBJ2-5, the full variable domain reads EAGVTQSPTHLIKTRGQQATLRCSPISGHTSVYWYQQALGLGLQFLLWYDEGEERNRGNFPPRFSGRQFPNYSSELNVNALELEDSALYLCASSLAMEGQYFGPGTRLLVL.

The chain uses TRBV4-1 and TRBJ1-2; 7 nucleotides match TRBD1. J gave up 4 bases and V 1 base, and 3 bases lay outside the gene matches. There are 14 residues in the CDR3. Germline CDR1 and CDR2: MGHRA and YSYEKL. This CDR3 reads CASSQGGQSYGYTF. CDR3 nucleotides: TGCGCCAGCAGCCAAGGGGGACAGTCCTATGGCTACACCTTC.

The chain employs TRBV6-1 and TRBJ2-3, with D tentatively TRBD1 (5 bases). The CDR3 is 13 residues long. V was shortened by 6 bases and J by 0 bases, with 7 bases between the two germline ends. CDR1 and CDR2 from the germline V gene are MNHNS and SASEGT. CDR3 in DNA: TGTGCCAGCAGGGACAAAAGCACAGATACGCAGTATTTT. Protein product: CASRDKSTDTQYF.

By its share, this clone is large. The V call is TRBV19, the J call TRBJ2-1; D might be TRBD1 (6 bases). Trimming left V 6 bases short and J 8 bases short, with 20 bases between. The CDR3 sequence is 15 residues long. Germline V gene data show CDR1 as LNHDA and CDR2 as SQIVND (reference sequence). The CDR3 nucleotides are TGTGCCAGTAGCTCAGGGGTGATGACCAAAGATGAGCAGTTCTTC. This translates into CASSSGVMTKDEQFF.

CDR3 amino acids: CASSSSSASYNEQFF. The CDR3 nucleotides read TGTGCCAGCAGCTCATCTAGCGCCTCCTACAATGAGCAGTTCTTC. The chain has TRBV11-2 and TRBJ2-1, with D perhaps TRBD2 (6 bases). Germline assignment: CDR1 SGHAT and CDR2 FQNNGV. This CDR3 is built from 15 residues. The ends were cut back, 4 bases at V and 0 bases at J, with 10 bases in the middle.

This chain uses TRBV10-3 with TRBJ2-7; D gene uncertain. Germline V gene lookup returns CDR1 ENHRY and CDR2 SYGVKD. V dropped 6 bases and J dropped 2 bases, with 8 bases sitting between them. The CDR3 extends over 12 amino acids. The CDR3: CAISGQPYEQYF. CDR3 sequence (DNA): TGTGCCATCAGCGGTCAGCCCTACGAGCAGTACTTC.

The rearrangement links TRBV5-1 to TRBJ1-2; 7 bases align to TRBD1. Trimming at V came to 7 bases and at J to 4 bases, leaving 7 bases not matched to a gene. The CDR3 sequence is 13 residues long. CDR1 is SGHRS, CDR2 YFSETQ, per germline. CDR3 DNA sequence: TGCGCCAGCGCCGGGACAGATTTCTATGGCTACACCTTC. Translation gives CASAGTDFYGYTF.

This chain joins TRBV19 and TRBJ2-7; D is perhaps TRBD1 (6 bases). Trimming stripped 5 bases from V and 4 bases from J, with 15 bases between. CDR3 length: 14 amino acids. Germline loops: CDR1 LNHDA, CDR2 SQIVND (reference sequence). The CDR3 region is CASSPSHQGYEQYF. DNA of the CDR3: TGTGCCAGTAGTCCCTCCCACCAGGGGTACGAGCAGTACTTC.

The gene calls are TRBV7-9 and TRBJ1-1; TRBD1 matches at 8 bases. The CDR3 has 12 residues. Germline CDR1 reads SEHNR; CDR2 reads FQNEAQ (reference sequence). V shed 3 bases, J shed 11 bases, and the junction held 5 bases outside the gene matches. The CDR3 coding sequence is TGTGCCAGCAGCTTCAGGGGGCTGGGGGCTTTCTTT. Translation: CASSFRGLGAFF.

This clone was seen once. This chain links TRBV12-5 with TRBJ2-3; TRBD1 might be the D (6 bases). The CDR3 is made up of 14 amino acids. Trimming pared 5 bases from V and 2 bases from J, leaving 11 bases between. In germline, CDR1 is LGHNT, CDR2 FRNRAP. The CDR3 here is CASGLDRNTDTQYF. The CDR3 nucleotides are TGTGCTAGTGGTCTCGACAGGAACACAGATACGCAGTATTTT. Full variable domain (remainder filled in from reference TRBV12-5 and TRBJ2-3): DARVTQTPRHKVTEMGQEVTMRCQPILGHNTVFWYRQTMMQGLELLAYFRNRAPLDDSGMPKDRFSAEMPDATLATLKIQPSEPRDSAVYFCASGLDRNTDTQYFGPGTRLTVL.

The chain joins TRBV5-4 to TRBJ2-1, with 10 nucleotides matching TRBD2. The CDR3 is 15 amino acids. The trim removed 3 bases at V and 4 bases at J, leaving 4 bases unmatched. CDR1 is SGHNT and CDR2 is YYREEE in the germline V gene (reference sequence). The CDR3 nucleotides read TGTGCCAGCAGCTCTAGCGGGAGCGGTTACAATGAGCAGTTCTTC. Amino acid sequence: CASSSSGSGYNEQFF.

This chain's CDR3 is CAWGGSGEAFF. The CDR3 DNA reads TGTGCCTGGGGGGGAAGTGGCGAAGCTTTCTTT. The rearrangement links TRBV30 to TRBJ1-1, with D maybe TRBD1 (5 bases). Trimming stripped 5 bases from V and 8 bases from J, with 12 bases between. This CDR3 contains 11 residues. CDR1 and CDR2 from the germline V gene are GTSNPN and SVGIG (reference sequence).

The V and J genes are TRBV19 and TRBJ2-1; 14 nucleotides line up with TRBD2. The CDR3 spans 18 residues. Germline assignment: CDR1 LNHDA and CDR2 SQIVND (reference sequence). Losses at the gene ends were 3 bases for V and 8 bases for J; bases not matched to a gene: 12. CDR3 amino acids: CASSMWQTSGRGLDEQFF. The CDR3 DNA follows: TGTGCCAGTAGTATGTGGCAGACTAGCGGGAGGGGATTGGATGAGCAGTTCTTC.